These 2 T cell receptor beta chains were all obtained from the same sample, sequenced in a study of regulatory T cells in long-lasting Graves disease. Arm-PCR of CDR3 regions and iRepertoire HTBI primers were used to build TCR beta libraries. TCRdb re-called the multiplex PCR reads with MiXCR, one entry per CDR3 protein. The data show 320,000 or so distinct CDR3 sequences, 15% to 20% seen once. Time point meaning: newly diagnosed GD, antithyroid drugs for less than 3 months. After RNA was extracted from PBMCs, the TCR library was made from it. The sample here was peripheral blood mononuclear cells (PBMCs), taken at new diagnosis, from a patient treated with antithyroid drugs. The origin of the receptors is a female donor with Graves disease.

This clonotype was detected many times. The gene calls are TRBV7-2 and TRBJ2-1, with 10 positions matching TRBD2. The V gene end was trimmed by 0 bases and the J gene end by 7 bases; junction bases not matched to a gene: 3. The length of the CDR3 is 15 residues. Germline V gives CDR1 SGHTA, CDR2 FQGNSA. This CDR3 reads CASSLALAGVNEQFF. The CDR3 DNA reads as TGTGCCAGCAGCTTAGCCCTAGCGGGAGTTAATGAGCAGTTCTTC.

This chain joins TRBV14 and TRBJ1-1, with 8 nucleotides matching TRBD1. This CDR3 is 18 amino acids long. Germline V lookup: CDR1 SGHDN, CDR2 FVKESK. V was clipped by 4 bases and J by 1 base; unmatched bases: 14. Written as DNA, the CDR3 is TGTGCCAGCAGCCCCTTACCAGGGGGCAGTTTGACGAACACTGAAGCTTTCTTT. Protein sequence: CASSPLPGGSLTNTEAFF.